These T cell receptor beta chains were read from a single sample in a study of blood T cell repertoires in COVID-19. Here immunoSEQ multiplex PCR was the method, and the copy in TCRdb shows in-frame clones only, minus some. This table has about 120,000 clones, roughly 80% appearing once. Material for sequencing was peripheral blood. The receptors shown here come from a human donor in a cohort sampled during active COVID-19. Both conserved end residues are part of each CDR3. The D gene is left open where the match is weak. A clone size is listed for some rows: how often the clone was seen (once, few, many), or a class if it is expanded.

abundance	v_gene	j_gene	len	d_gene	CDR3aa	CDR3nt
NA	TRBV28	TRBJ2-7	16	TRBD2	CASSIGLAGGSYEQYF	TGTGCCAGCAGCATCGGACTAGCGGGGGGTTCCTACGAGCAGTACTTC
NA	TRBV9	TRBJ1-3	14	NA	CASSAVGSGNTIYF	TGTGCCAGCAGCGCCGTCGGGTCTGGAAACACCATATATTTT
NA	TRBV3-1/TRBV3-2	TRBJ1-6	15	NA	CASSQDLTGNSPLHF	TGTGCCAGCAGCCAAGATTTAACAGGTAATTCACCCCTCCACTTT
NA	TRBV6-6	TRBJ2-1	12	NA	CASSQTGVEQFF	TGTGCCAGCAGTCAGACGGGGGTTGAGCAGTTCTTC
NA	TRBV1	TRBJ2-3	18	NA	CTSSQVVRSGQNTDTQYF	TGCACCAGCAGCCAAGTCGTCCGATCGGGACAGAACACAGATACGCAGTATTTT
few	TRBV7-2	TRBJ1-2	15	NA	CASSPPGGEYYGYTF	TGTGCCAGCAGCCCTCCTGGGGGGGAGTATTATGGCTACACCTTC
NA	TRBV6-2/TRBV6-3	TRBJ1-1	14	NA	CASSYADRYIEAFF	TGTGCCAGCAGTTACGCCGACAGGTACATTGAAGCTTTCTTT
NA	TRBV10-3	TRBJ2-5	14	TRBD1	CAISGRQGRETQYF	TGTGCCATCAGTGGTAGACAGGGACGGGAGACCCAGTACTTC
NA	TRBV29-1	TRBJ2-5	12	NA	CSVSGGEATQYF	TGCAGCGTCTCAGGAGGGGAAGCGACCCAGTACTTC
NA	TRBV12-5	TRBJ2-7	13	NA	CASGQGTTYEQYF	TGTGCTAGTGGCCAGGGCACCACTTACGAGCAGTACTTC
NA	TRBV6-5	TRBJ2-2	15	NA	CASWPSKGNTGELFF	TGTGCCAGCTGGCCTAGCAAGGGGAACACCGGGGAGCTGTTTTTT
NA	TRBV5-1	TRBJ1-1	14	NA	CASSLPGVSTEAFF	TGCGCCAGCAGCTTGCCAGGGGTTAGCACTGAAGCTTTCTTT
NA	TRBV5-6	TRBJ1-5	14	NA	CASNKGLSNQPQHF	TGTGCCAGCAACAAAGGACTTAGCAATCAGCCCCAGCATTTT
NA	TRBV4-1	TRBJ2-1	15	TRBD2	CASRLAGGQSNEQFF	TGCGCCAGCCGACTAGCGGGGGGGCAAAGCAATGAGCAGTTCTTC
NA	TRBV7-8	TRBJ2-1	16	NA	CASSLVTFPRGNEQFF	TGTGCCAGCAGCTTAGTTACATTCCCACGGGGCAATGAGCAGTTCTTC
NA	TRBV28	TRBJ1-2	13	TRBD1	CASGQGGWDGYTF	TGTGCCAGCGGACAGGGGGGTTGGGATGGCTACACCTTC
NA	TRBV27	TRBJ1-3	14	NA	CASSLRGSGNTIYF	TGTGCCAGCAGTTTACGGGGCTCTGGAAACACCATATATTTT
NA	TRBV10-3	TRBJ2-6	18	TRBD2	CAISDPGGGLTGANVLTF	TGTGCCATCAGTGACCCGGGAGGGGGTCTGACTGGGGCCAACGTCCTGACTTTC
NA	TRBV3-1/TRBV3-2	TRBJ2-7	15	TRBD2	CASSQVLAGGYEQYF	TGTGCCAGCAGCCAAGTACTAGCGGGGGGCTACGAGCAGTACTTC
NA	TRBV19	TRBJ1-4	15	NA	CASRTTWRGNEKLFF	TGTGCCAGTAGAACCACATGGAGGGGAAATGAAAAACTGTTTTTT
few	TRBV7-7	TRBJ2-5	16	NA	CASSLGPTNYQETQYF	TGTGCTAGCAGCTTAGGACCGACAAACTACCAAGAGACCCAGTACTTC
NA	TRBV11-2	TRBJ1-2	16	TRBD1	CASSKPGTGAPYGYTF	TGTGCCAGCAGCAAACCCGGGACAGGGGCCCCCTATGGCTACACCTTC
NA	TRBV7-2	TRBJ2-7	13	NA	CASSLSRLYEQYF	TGTGCCAGCAGCTTAAGTAGATTATACGAGCAGTACTTC
once	TRBV6-5	TRBJ1-6	15	TRBD1	CASSIGQGYNSPLHF	TGTGCCAGCAGCATCGGACAGGGATATAATTCACCCCTCCACTTT
NA	TRBV18	TRBJ2-3	18	TRBD2	CASSPRSGGVSGTDTQYF	TGTGCCAGCTCACCACGTAGCGGGGGGGTTTCGGGCACAGATACGCAGTATTTT
NA	TRBV6-2/TRBV6-3	TRBJ1-3	16	TRBD1	CASSWGRQGSGNTIYF	TGTGCCAGCAGTTGGGGTCGACAGGGCTCTGGAAACACCATATATTTT
once	TRBV27	TRBJ2-7	18	TRBD2	CASSLLGLAGAKAYEQYF	TGTGCCAGCAGTTTACTGGGACTAGCGGGGGCCAAGGCCTACGAGCAGTACTTC
NA	TRBV18	TRBJ1-5	13	TRBD1	CASSPGQNQPQHF	TGTGCCAGCTCACCGGGACAGAATCAGCCCCAGCATTTT
NA	TRBV7-2	TRBJ1-6	16	NA	CASSPPGSSYNSPLHF	TGTGCCAGCAGCCCGCCCGGGAGCTCCTATAATTCACCCCTCCACTTT
NA	TRBV6-2/TRBV6-3	TRBJ2-3	16	NA	CASSDPAGTGTDTQYF	TGTGCCAGCAGTGACCCGGCCGGGACTGGCACAGATACGCAGTATTTT
NA	TRBV2	TRBJ1-5	16	NA	CASSEVGAPSNQPQHF	TGTGCCAGCAGTGAAGTAGGGGCGCCTAGCAATCAGCCCCAGCATTTT
NA	TRBV4-1	TRBJ1-6	19	TRBD1	CASSRGQGPESSYNSPLHF	TGCGCCAGCAGCCGTGGACAGGGACCCGAGAGCTCCTATAATTCACCCCTCCACTTT
NA	TRBV19	TRBJ1-4	14	NA	CASSFTGSNEKLFF	TGTGCCAGTAGCTTTACAGGATCTAATGAAAAACTGTTTTTT
NA	TRBV9	TRBJ2-7	15	TRBD1	CASSVKAGGLWEQYF	TGTGCCAGCAGCGTAAAGGCAGGGGGCCTATGGGAGCAGTACTTC
once	TRBV10-3	TRBJ2-2	15	NA	CAISEGRANTGELFF	TGTGCCATCAGTGAAGGCAGGGCTAACACCGGGGAGCTGTTTTTT
NA	TRBV29-1	TRBJ1-4	13	NA	CSVSQNTEEKLFF	TGCAGCGTTTCCCAAAATACAGAAGAAAAACTGTTTTTT
NA	TRBV6-5	TRBJ1-5	13	NA	CASSYSTGEPQHF	TGTGCCAGCAGTTACTCGACGGGAGAGCCCCAGCATTTT
NA	TRBV3-1/TRBV3-2	TRBJ2-3	13	TRBD2	CASSQGGVFTQYF	TGTGCCAGCAGCCAGGGGGGGGTGTTTACGCAGTATTTT
few	TRBV12-3/TRBV12-4	TRBJ1-1	11	NA	CASSDMGEAFF	TGTGCCAGCAGTGACATGGGTGAAGCTTTCTTT
NA	TRBV5-1	TRBJ2-7	13	TRBD2	CASSLNSGGSQYF	TGCGCCAGCAGCTTGAATAGCGGGGGGAGTCAGTACTTC
NA	TRBV6-5	TRBJ1-1	14	TRBD1	CASKPGQEGGEAFF	TGTGCCAGCAAACCGGGACAGGAGGGCGGCGAGGCTTTCTTT
NA	TRBV5-1	TRBJ2-3	14	TRBD1	CASSPGTESDTQYF	TGCGCCAGCAGCCCCGGGACAGAGTCAGATACGCAGTATTTT
NA	TRBV21-1	TRBJ1-2	16	NA	CASSKGKGDRIRGYTF	TGTGCCAGCAGCAAAGGAAAGGGCGACAGGATCCGCGGCTACACCTTC
once	TRBV4-3	TRBJ2-7	15	NA	CASSQDLRGTYEQYF	TGCGCCAGCAGCCAAGATTTACGAGGCACCTACGAGCAGTACTTC